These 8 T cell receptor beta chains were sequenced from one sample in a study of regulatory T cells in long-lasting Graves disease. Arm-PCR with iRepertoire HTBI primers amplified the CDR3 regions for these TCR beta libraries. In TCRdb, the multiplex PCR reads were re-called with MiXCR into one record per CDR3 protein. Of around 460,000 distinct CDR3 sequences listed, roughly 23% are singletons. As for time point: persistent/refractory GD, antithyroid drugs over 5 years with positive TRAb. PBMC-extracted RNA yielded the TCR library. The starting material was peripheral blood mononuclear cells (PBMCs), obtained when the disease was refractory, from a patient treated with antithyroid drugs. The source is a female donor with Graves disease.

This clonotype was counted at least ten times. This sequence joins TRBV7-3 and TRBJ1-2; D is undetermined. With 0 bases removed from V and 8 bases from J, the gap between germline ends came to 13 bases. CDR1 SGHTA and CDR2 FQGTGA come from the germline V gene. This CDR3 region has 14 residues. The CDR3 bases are TGTGCCAGCAGCTTAACACCACAAAACCGGGGCTACACCTTC. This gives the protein CASSLTPQNRGYTF. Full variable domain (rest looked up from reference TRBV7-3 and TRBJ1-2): GAGVSQTPSNKVTEKGKYVELRCDPISGHTALYWYRQSLGQGPEFLIYFQGTGAADDSGLPNDRFFAVRPEGSVSTLKIQRTERGDSAVYLCASSLTPQNRGYTFGSGTRLTVV.

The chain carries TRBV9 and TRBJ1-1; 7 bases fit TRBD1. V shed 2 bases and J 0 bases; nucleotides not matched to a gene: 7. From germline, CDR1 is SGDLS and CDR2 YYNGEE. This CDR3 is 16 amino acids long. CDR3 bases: TGTGCCAGCAGCGTGTCCGGGACAGAGATGAACACTGAAGCTTTCTTT. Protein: CASSVSGTEMNTEAFF.

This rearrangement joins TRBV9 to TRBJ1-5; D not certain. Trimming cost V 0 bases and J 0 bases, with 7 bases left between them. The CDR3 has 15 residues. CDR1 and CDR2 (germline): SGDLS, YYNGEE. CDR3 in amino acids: CASSVGSGSNQPQHF. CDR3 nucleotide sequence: TGTGCCAGCAGCGTAGGGTCAGGTAGCAATCAGCCCCAGCATTTT. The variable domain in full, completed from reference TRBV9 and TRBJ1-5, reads DSGVTQTPKHLITATGQRVTLRCSPRSGDLSVYWYQQSLDQGLQFLIQYYNGEERAKGNILERFSAQQFPDLHSELNLSSLELGDSALYFCASSVGSGSNQPQHFGDGTRLSIL.

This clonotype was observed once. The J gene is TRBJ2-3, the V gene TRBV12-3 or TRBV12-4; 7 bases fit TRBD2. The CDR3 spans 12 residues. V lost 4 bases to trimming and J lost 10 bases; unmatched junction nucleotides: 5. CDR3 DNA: TGTGCCAGCAGTTGGGCGGGGGAGGCGCAGTATTTT. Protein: CASSWAGEAQYF.

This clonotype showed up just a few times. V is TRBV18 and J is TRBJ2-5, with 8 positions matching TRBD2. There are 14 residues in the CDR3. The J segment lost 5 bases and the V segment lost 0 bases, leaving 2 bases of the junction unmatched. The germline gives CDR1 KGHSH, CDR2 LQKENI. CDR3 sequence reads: CASSPPAGGETQYF. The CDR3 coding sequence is TGTGCCAGCTCACCACCGGCGGGGGGCGAGACCCAGTACTTC. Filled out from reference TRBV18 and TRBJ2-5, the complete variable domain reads NAGVMQNPRHLVRRRGQEARLRCSPMKGHSHVYWYRQLPEEGLKFMVYLQKENIIDESGMPKERFSAEFPKEGPSILRIQQVVRGDSAAYFCASSPPAGGETQYFGPGTRLLVL.

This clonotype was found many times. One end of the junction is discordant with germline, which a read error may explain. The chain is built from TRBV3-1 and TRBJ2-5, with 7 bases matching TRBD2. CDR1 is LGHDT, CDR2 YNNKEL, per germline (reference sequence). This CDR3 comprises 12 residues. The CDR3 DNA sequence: TGTGCCAGCAGCTGGGGGGGGACCGGCCCCCTCTTC. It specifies CASSWGGTGPLF.

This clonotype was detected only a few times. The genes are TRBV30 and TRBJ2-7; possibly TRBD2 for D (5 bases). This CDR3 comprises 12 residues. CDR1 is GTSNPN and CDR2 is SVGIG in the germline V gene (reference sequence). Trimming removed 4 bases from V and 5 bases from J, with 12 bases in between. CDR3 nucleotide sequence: TGTGCCTGGACGATAGGGAGACACGAGCAGTACTTC. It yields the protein CAWTIGRHEQYF.

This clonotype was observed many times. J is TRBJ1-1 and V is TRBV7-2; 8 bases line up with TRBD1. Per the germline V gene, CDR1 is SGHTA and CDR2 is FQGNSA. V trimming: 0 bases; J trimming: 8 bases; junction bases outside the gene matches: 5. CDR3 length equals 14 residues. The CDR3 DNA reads TGTGCCAGCAGCTTAGCCGGGACAGGTCGAGAAGCTTTCTTT. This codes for CASSLAGTGREAFF.